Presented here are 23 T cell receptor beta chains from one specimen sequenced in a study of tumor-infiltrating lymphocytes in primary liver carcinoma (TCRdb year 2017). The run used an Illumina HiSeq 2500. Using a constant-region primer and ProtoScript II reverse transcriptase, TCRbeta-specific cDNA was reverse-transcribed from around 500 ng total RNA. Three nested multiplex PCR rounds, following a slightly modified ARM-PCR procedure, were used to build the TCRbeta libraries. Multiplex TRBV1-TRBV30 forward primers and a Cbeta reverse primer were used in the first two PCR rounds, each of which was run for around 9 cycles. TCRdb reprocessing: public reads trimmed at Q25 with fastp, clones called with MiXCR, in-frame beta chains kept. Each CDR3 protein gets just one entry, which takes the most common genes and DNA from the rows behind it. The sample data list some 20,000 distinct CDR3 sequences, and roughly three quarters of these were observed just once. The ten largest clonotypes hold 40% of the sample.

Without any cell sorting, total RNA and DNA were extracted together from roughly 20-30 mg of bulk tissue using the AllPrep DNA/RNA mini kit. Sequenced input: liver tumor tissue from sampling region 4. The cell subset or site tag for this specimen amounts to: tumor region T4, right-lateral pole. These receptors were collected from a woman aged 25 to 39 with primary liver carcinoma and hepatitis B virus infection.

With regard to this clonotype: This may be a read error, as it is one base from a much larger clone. This CDR3 reads CASSTSLAGGYDEQFF. The DNA for the CDR3 is TGTGCCAGCAGCACCTCTCTAGCGGGAGGATACGATGAGCAGTTCTTC. The chain joins TRBV11-2 to TRBJ2-1, with 11 nucleotides matching TRBD2. The CDR3 is 16 residues long. V lost 5 bases and J lost 8; bases outside the gene matches: 11. Germline CDR1 SGHAT, CDR2 FQNNGV.

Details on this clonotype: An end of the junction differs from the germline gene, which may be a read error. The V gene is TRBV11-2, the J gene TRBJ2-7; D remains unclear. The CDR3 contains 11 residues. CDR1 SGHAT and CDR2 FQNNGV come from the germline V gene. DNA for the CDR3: TGTACCAGCAGTCCAGTCAGTGAGCAATACTTC. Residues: CTSSPVSEQYF.

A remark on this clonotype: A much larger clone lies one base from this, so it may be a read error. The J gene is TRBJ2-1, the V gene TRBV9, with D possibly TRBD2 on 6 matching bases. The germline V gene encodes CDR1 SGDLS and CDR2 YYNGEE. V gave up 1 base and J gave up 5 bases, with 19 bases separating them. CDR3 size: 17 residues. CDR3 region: CASSVFPTGGGNNEQFF. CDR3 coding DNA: TGTGCCAGCAGCGTATTCCCGACGGGTGGAGGGAACAATGAGCAGTTCTTC.

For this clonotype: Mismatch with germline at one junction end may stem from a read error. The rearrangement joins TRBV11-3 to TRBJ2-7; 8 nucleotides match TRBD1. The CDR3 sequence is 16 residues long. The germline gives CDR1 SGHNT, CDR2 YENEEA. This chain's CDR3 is CANSRRDRSYSYEQYF. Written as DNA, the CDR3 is TGTGCCAACAGCCGCCGGGACAGGAGTTACTCCTACGAGCAGTACTTC.

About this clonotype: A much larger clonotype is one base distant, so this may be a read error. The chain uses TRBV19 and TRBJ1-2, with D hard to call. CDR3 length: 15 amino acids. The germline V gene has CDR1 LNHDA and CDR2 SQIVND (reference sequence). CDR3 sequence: CTSSYRPGPDVGYTF. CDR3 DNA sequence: TGTACCAGTAGTTACCGACCAGGTCCCGACGTGGGCTACACCTTC.

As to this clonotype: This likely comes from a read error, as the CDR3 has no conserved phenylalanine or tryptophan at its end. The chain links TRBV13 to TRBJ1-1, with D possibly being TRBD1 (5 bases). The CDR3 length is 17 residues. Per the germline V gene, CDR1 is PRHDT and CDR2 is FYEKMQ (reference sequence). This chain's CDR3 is CVSSLGGFGTGGTEAFS. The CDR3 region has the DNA TGTGTCAGCAGCTTAGGAGGGTTTGGTACTGGGGGCACTGAAGCTTTCTCT.

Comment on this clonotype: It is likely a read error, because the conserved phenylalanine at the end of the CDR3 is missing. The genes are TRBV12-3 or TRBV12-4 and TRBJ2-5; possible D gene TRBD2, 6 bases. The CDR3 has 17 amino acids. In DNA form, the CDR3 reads TGTGCCGGCAGCTTTCGACTATCGGGAGTACCGGGGGAGACCCAGTACTCC. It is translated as CAGSFRLSGVPGETQYS.

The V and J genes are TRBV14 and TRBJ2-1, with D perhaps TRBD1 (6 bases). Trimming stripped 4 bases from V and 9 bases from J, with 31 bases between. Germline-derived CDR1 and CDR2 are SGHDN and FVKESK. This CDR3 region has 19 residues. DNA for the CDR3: TGTGCCAGCAGCCCAGACCTTACACCCCGGGACAAGATGGGGATTGAGCAGTTCTTC. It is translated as CASSPDLTPRDKMGIEQFF.

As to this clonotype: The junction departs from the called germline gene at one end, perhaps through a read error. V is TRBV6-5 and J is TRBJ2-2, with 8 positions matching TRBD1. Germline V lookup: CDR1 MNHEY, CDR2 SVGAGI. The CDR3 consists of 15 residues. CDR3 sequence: CGSSPRTGFTGDLVF. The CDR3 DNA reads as TGTGGCAGCAGTCCGCGGACAGGGTTCACCGGGGACCTGGTTTTT.

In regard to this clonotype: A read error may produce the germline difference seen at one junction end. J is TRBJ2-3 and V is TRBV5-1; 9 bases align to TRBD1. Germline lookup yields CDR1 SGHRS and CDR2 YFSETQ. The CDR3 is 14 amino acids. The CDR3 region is CANSLQGAADSQYF. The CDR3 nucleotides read TGCGCCAACAGCTTACAGGGGGCGGCAGATTCGCAGTATTTT.

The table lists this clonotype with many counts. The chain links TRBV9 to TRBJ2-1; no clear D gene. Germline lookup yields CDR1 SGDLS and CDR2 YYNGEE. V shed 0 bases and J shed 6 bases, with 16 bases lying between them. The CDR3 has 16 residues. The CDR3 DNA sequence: TGTGCCAGCAGCGTAGCCCGAGGAGTTGGGCTCAATGAGCAGTTCTTC. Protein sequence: CASSVARGVGLNEQFF.

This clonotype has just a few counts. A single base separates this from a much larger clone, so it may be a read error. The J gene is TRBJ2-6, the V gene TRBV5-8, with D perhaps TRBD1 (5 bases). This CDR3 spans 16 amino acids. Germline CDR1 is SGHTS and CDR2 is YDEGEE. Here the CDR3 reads CASTVTGFSGASVLTF. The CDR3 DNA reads TGTGCCAGCACCGTGACGGGCTTCTCTGGGGCCAGCGTCCTGACTTTC.

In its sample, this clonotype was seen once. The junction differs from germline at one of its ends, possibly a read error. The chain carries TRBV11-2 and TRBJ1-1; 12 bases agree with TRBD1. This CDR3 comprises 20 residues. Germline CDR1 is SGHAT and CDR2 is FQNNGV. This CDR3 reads CASSARDRGRKRWSNTEAVF. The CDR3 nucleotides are TGTGCCAGTAGCGCTCGGGACAGGGGGCGCAAGAGATGGAGTAATACTGAAGCTGTCTTT.

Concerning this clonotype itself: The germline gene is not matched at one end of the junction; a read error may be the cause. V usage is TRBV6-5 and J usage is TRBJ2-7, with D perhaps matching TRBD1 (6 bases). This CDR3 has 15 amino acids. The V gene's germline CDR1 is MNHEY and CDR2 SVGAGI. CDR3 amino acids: CASSYEDSNSYDQYF. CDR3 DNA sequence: TGTGCCAGCAGTTACGAGGACAGCAACTCCTACGATCAGTACTTC.

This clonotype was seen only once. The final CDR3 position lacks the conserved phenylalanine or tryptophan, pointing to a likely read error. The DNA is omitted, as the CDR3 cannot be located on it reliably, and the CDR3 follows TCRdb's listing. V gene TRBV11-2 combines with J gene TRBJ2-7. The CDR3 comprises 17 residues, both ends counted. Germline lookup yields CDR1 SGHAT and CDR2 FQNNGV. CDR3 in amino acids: CASCLGDTALSSYEQNL.

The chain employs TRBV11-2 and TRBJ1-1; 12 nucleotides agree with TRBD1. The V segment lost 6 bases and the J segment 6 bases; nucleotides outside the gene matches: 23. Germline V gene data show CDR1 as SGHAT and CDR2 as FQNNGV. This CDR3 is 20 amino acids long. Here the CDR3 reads CASSARDRGHERWSNSEAFF. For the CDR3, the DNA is TGTGCCAGCAGTGCTCGGGACAGGGGGCACGAGAGGTGGAGTAACTCTGAAGCTTTCTTT.

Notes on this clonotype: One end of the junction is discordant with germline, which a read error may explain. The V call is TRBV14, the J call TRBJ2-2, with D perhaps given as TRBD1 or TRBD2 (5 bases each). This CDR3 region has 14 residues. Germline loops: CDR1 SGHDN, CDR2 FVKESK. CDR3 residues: CVSSPGRNTGALFF. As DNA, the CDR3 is TGTGTCAGCAGCCCAGGACGGAACACCGGGGCCCTGTTTTTT.

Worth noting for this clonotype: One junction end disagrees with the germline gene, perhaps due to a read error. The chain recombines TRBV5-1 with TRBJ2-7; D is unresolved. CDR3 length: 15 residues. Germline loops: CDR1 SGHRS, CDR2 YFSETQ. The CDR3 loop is CASNPSGWHSYEQYF. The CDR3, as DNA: TGCGCCAGCAACCCCTCTGGGTGGCACTCCTACGAGCAGTACTTT.

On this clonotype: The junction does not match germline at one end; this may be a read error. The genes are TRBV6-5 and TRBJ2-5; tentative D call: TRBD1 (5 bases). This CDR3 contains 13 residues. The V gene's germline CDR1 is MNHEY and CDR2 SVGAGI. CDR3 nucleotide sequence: TGTGGCAGCTGTACCGACAAGGGGCTGACCCAGTACTTC. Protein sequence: CGSCTDKGLTQYF.

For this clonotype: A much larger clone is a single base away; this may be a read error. CDR3: CADREGNTEAFF. In DNA form, the CDR3 reads TGTGCCGACAGGGAAGGGAACACTGAAGCTTTCTTT. This rearrangement joins TRBV11-3 to TRBJ1-1, with 7 nucleotides matching TRBD1. This CDR3 comprises 12 residues. Looked up from germline, CDR1 is SGHNT and CDR2 is YENEEA. Trimming took 11 bases from V and 1 from J; bases not matched to a gene: 4.

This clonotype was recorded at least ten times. The CDR3 reads CASSPTGFTGELFF. For the CDR3, the DNA is TGTGCCAGCAGTCCGACAGGGTTCACCGGGGAGCTGTTTTTT. The chain has TRBV6-5 and TRBJ2-2, with 7 positions matching TRBD1. Germline loops: CDR1 MNHEY, CDR2 SVGAGI. The V gene end was trimmed by 5 bases and the J gene end by 4 bases; junction bases not matched to a gene: 4. The CDR3 runs 14 residues.

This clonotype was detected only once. The CDR3 sequence is CASNAELEIYGHTF. CDR3 coding DNA: TGCGCCAGCAACGCTGAGTTGGAGATCTATGGTCACACCTTC. The chain couples TRBV4-3 to TRBJ1-2; no clear D gene. Germline values: CDR1 LGHNA, CDR2 YSLEER. The V end was cut by 7 bases, the J end by 12 bases, with 24 bases between. CDR3 length equals 14 residues.

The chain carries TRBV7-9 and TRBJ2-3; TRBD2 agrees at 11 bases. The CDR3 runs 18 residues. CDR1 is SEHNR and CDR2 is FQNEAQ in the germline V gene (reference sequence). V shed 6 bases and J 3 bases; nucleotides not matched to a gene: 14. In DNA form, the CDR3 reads TGTGCCAGCAGAAAAAGGATTATAGCGGGAGGGCGGACAGATACGCAGTATTTT. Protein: CASRKRIIAGGRTDTQYF.